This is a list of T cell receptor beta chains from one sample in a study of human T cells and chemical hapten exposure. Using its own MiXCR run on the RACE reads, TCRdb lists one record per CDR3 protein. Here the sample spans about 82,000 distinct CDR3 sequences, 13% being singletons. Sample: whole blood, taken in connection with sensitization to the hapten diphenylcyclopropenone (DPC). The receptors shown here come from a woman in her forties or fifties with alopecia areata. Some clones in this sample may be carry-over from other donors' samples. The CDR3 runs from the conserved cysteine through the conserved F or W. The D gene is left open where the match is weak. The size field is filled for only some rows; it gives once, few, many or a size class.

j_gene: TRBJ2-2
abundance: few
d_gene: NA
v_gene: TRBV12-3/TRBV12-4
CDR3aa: CASSHPSGPGELFF
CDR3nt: TGTGCCAGCAGTCATCCCTCAGGCCCCGGGGAGCTGTTTTTT

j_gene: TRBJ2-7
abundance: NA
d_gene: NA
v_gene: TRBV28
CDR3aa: CASSLQLYEQYF
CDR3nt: TGTGCCAGCAGTTTACAACTCTACGAGCAGTACTTC

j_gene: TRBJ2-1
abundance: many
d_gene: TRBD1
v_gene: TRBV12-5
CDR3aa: CASAPDRPNNEQFF
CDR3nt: TGTGCTAGTGCCCCGGACAGGCCAAACAATGAGCAGTTCTTC

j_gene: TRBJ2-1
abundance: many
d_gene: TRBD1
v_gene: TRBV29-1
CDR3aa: CSVDPNGQANEQFF
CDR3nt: TGCAGCGTTGACCCCAACGGACAGGCCAATGAGCAGTTCTTC

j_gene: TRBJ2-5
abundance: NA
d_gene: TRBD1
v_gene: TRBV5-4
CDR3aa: CASSNRGLQETQYF
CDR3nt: TGTGCCAGCAGCAACAGGGGCCTGCAAGAGACCCAGTACTTC

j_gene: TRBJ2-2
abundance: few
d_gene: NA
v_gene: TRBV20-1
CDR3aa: CSAGVANTGELFF
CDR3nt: TGCAGTGCTGGGGTCGCGAACACCGGGGAGCTGTTTTTT

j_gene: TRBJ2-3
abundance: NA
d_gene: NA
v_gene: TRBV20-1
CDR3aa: CSASPQMIITDTQYF
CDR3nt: TGCAGTGCTAGCCCGCAGATGATAATCACAGATACGCAGTATTTT

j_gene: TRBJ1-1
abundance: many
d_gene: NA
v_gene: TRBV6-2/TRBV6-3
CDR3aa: CASSYSMGIGEAFF
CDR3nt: TGTGCCAGCAGTTACTCGATGGGCATTGGTGAAGCTTTCTTT

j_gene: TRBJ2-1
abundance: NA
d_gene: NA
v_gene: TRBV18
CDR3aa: CASSQPGWSSYNEQFF
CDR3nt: TGTGCCAGCTCTCAACCCGGGTGGAGCTCCTACAATGAGCAGTTCTTC

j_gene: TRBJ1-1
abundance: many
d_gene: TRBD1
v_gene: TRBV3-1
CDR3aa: CASSPDRGSGEAFF
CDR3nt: TGTGCCAGCAGCCCAGACAGGGGGTCGGGTGAAGCTTTCTTT

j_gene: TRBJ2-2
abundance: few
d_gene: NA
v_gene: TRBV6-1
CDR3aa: CASSEFHVNTGELFF
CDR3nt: TGTGCCAGCAGTGAGTTCCATGTGAACACCGGGGAGCTGTTTTTT

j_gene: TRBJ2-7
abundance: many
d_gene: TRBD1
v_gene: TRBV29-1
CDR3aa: CSAGQGHEQYF
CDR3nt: TGCAGCGCCGGACAGGGGCACGAGCAGTACTTC

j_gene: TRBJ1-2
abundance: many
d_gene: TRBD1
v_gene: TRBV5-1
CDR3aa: CASSVGQSNYGYTF
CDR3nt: TGCGCCAGCTCCGTGGGACAGTCTAACTATGGCTACACCTTC

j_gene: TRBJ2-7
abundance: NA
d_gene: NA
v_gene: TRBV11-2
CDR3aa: CASSTGGGFAKQYF
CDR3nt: TGTGCCAGCAGCACCGGTGGAGGCTTTGCGAAGCAGTACTTC

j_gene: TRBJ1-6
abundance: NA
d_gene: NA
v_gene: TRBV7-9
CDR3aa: CASSPGRRGSPLHF
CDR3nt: TGTGCCAGCAGCCCCGGCAGGAGGGGTTCACCCCTCCACTTT

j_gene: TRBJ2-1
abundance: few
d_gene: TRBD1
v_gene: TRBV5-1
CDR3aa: CASSRGTGNYNEQFF
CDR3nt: TGCGCCAGCAGTCGTGGGACAGGGAATTACAATGAGCAGTTCTTC

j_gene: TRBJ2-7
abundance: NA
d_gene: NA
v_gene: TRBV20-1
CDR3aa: CSARVVSGEQYF
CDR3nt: TGCAGTGCTAGAGTGGTTAGCGGCGAGCAGTACTTC

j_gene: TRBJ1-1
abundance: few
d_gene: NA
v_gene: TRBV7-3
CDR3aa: CASSPQATGGEAFF
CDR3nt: TGTGCCAGCAGCCCACAGGCTACTGGAGGTGAAGCTTTCTTT

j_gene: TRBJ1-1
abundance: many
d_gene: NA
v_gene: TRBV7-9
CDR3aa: CASSSQGRGTEAFF
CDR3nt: TGTGCCAGCAGCTCTCAGGGGCGCGGGACTGAAGCTTTCTTT

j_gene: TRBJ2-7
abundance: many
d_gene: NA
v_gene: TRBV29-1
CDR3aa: CSGADGSYEQYF
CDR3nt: TGCAGCGGGGCAGACGGATCCTACGAGCAGTACTTC

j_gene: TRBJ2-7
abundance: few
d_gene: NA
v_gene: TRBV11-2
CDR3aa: CASSSPGRVYEQYF
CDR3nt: TGTGCCAGCAGCTCCCCGGGCAGGGTCTACGAGCAGTACTTC

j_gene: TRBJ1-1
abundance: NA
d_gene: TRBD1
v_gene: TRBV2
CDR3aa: CASSAQTGGRGRAFF
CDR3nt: TGTGCCAGCAGTGCACAGACAGGGGGCCGGGGGAGAGCTTTCTTT

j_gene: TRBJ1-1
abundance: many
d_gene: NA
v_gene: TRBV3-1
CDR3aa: CASSRHILNTEAFF
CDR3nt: TGTGCCAGCAGCAGACATATCTTGAACACTGAAGCTTTCTTT

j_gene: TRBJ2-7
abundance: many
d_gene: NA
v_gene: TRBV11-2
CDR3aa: CASRTPRGEQYF
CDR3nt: TGTGCCAGCAGGACGCCGAGGGGCGAGCAGTACTTC

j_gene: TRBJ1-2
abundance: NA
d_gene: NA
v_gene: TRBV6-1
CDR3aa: CASSELTGPAYGYTF
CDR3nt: TGTGCCAGCAGTGAACTCACAGGGCCCGCCTATGGCTACACCTTC

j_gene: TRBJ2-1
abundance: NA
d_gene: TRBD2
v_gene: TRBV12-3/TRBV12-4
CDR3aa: CASSPLAGPYNEQFF
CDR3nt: TGTGCCAGCAGTCCACTAGCGGGGCCCTACAATGAGCAGTTCTTC

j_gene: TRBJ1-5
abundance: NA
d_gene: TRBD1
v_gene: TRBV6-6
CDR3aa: CASNPQGDNQPQHF
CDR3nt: TGTGCCAGCAACCCACAGGGGGACAATCAGCCCCAGCATTTT

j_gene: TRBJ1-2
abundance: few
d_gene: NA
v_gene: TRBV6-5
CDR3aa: CASSYSPGVLNYGYTF
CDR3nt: TGTGCCAGCAGTTACTCACCAGGGGTTCTTAACTATGGCTACACCTTC

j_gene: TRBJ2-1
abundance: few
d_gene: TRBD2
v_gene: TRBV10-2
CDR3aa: CASRGLAGDNEQFF
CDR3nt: TGCGCCAGCAGGGGACTAGCGGGAGACAATGAGCAGTTCTTC

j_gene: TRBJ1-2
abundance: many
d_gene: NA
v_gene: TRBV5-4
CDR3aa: CASVIQGLEQRGYTF
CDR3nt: TGTGCCAGCGTGATCCAAGGGCTGGAACAACGTGGCTACACCTTC

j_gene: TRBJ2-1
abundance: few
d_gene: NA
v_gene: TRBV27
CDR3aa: CASSSLYLLNEQFF
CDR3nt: TGTGCCAGCAGTTCACTATACCTTCTCAATGAGCAGTTCTTC

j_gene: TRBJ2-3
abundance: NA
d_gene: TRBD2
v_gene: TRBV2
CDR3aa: CASLRASGADTQYF
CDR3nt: TGTGCCAGCCTAAGGGCTAGCGGAGCAGATACGCAGTATTTT

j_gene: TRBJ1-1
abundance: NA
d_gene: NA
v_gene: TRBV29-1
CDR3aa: CSVARVPNTEAFF
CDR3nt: TGCAGCGTTGCCCGGGTGCCGAACACTGAAGCTTTCTTT

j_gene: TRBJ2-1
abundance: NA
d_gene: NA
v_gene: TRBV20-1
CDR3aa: CSARPQEQFF
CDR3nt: TGCAGTGCTAGACCCCAAGAGCAGTTCTTC